Listed here are 31 T cell receptor beta chains from one sample, sequenced in a study of human T cells and chemical hapten exposure. Time point defined: patch test 3, about 24 weeks after DPC sensitization. Treatment given: therapeutic diphenylcyclopropenone sensitization with weekly scalp DPC. From the RACE reads, TCRdb called clonotypes with MiXCR, one entry per CDR3 protein. The data contain roughly 100,000 distinct CDR3 sequences, under 40% of them singletons. The material was whole blood, obtained in connection with sensitization to the hapten diphenylcyclopropenone (DPC). The receptors derive from a man aged 40-49 years with alopecia areata. Some clones in this sample may be carry-over from other donors' samples.

The gene calls are TRBV20-1 and TRBJ2-7, with D perhaps matching TRBD2 (6 bases). The V gene's germline CDR1 is DFQATT and CDR2 SNEGSKA (reference sequence). V dropped 0 bases and J dropped 6 bases, with 12 bases sitting between them. CDR3 length equals 13 residues. The chain's CDR3 is CSARDLGTFEQYV. CDR3 bases: TGCAGTGCTAGAGATCTTGGGACTTTCGAGCAGTACGTC.

This clonotype was found a few times. This chain connects TRBV7-8 to TRBJ1-1; 9 positions match TRBD1. This CDR3 has 18 amino acids. With V trimmed by 5 bases and J by 1 base, 14 bases remained unmatched. Germline V lookup: CDR1 SGHVS, CDR2 FQNEAQ. The CDR3 sequence is CASSPRQGVWNGNTEAFF. The CDR3 bases are TGTGCCAGCAGCCCCCGACAGGGGGTATGGAATGGGAACACTGAAGCTTTCTTT.

This clonotype was detected once. The chain joins TRBV5-5 to TRBJ2-3; 7 bases are a match to TRBD2. The V gene's germline CDR1 is SGHKS and CDR2 YYEKEE (reference sequence). The length of the CDR3 is 15 residues. Germline trimming cut 3 bases from V and 2 bases from J; bases unmatched to any gene: 6. Here the CDR3 reads CASSWSGDYTDTQYF. The CDR3 DNA is TGTGCCAGCAGCTGGAGCGGGGATTACACAGATACGCAGTATTTT.

The gene calls are TRBV12-3 or TRBV12-4 and TRBJ1-6; a weak D match, TRBD1 (5 bases). Trimming removed 3 bases from V and 6 bases from J, with 9 bases in between. The length of the CDR3 is 14 residues. The CDR3 sequence: CASSFGGGNSPLHF. The CDR3 DNA reads TGTGCCAGCAGTTTCGGGGGTGGTAATTCACCCCTCCACTTT.

This clonotype was counted between two and nine times. This chain uses TRBV20-1 with TRBJ2-5, with D hard to call. Germline V gene data show CDR1 as DFQATT and CDR2 as SNEGSKA (reference sequence). CDR3 length: 15 residues. Trimming took off 0 bases at V and 3 bases at J, with 14 bases between the two ends. The CDR3 spells CSARDPQIIEETQYF. The CDR3 DNA reads as TGCAGTGCTAGAGATCCGCAAATAATCGAAGAGACCCAGTACTTC.

The V and J genes are TRBV7-9 and TRBJ2-1; 7 nucleotides match TRBD2. The CDR3 is made up of 14 amino acids. Germline V CDR1 and CDR2: SEHNR, FQNEAQ (reference sequence). V gave up 3 bases and J gave up 4 bases; unmatched junction bases: 3. This CDR3 reads CASSFTGGYNEQFF. Written as DNA, the CDR3 is TGTGCCAGCAGCTTCACCGGGGGGTACAATGAGCAGTTCTTC.

This clonotype has a handful of counts. V gene TRBV18 combines with J gene TRBJ2-4; 7 bases map to TRBD1. CDR1 KGHSH and CDR2 LQKENI come from the germline V gene. The V gene end was trimmed by 0 bases and the J gene end by 10 bases; junction bases not matched to a gene: 12. The CDR3 is 16 amino acids. As DNA, the CDR3 is TGTGCCAGCTCACCACCGGGGAGACAGGGAGCTCCAATTCAGTACTTC. Translating it yields CASSPPGRQGAPIQYF.

The chain is built from TRBV19 and TRBJ2-1; D might be TRBD1 (6 bases). The CDR3 extends over 15 amino acids. V shed 9 bases and J shed 2 bases, with 17 bases lying between them. Germline V gene lookup returns CDR1 LNHDA and CDR2 SQIVND (reference sequence). The CDR3 bases are TGTGCCAGCACGAAGACAGGCGGACCCTACAATGAGCAGTTCTTC. Translation gives CASTKTGGPYNEQFF.

A few counts support this clonotype. The chain uses TRBV29-1 and TRBJ2-1; tentative D call: TRBD1 (5 bases). The V end lost 5 bases, the J end lost 1 base, and 9 bases lay between the germline ends. Germline V CDR1 and CDR2: SQVTM, ANQGSEA. The CDR3 is 13 residues long. The CDR3 loop is CSVLDRSYNEQFF. The CDR3 coding sequence is TGCAGCGTTCTAGACAGATCCTACAATGAGCAGTTCTTC.

This clonotype was counted many times. This sequence joins TRBV6-2 or TRBV6-3 and TRBJ2-2; weak D call: TRBD1 (6 bases). The V end lost 0 bases, the J end lost 1 base, and 12 bases lay between the germline ends. This CDR3 comprises 17 residues. Germline V gene lookup returns CDR1 MNHEY and CDR2 SVGEGT. CDR3 in amino acids: CASSYSIGTQNTGELFF. The DNA of the CDR3 is TGTGCCAGCAGTTACTCGATAGGGACACAGAACACCGGGGAGCTGTTTTTT.

For the CDR3, the DNA is TGTGCCAGCAGCCCGGAAGGCGGTGAGCAGTACGTC. Protein: CASSPEGGEQYV. The chain couples TRBV3-1 to TRBJ2-7; unclear D gene. Germline V gives CDR1 LGHDT, CDR2 YNNKEL (reference sequence). V gave up 4 bases and J gave up 7 bases, with 11 bases separating them. This CDR3 spans 12 amino acids.

This clonotype was seen a handful of times. The rearrangement uses TRBV5-5 and TRBJ1-1; D not certain. The V gene's germline CDR1 is SGHKS and CDR2 YYEKEE (reference sequence). Trimming cost V 0 bases and J 4 bases, with 13 bases left between them. The CDR3 is made up of 15 amino acids. CDR3 amino acids: CASSLVPADGTEAFF. The CDR3 DNA is TGTGCCAGCAGCTTGGTTCCTGCAGATGGCACTGAAGCTTTCTTT.

This clonotype has just a few counts. The rearrangement joins TRBV12-3 or TRBV12-4 to TRBJ2-2, with 8 bases that match TRBD2. This CDR3 has 15 residues. V lost 6 bases to trimming and J lost 3 bases; unmatched junction nucleotides: 6. CDR3 DNA: TGTGCCAGCAGCCGAAGCGGGAGTGACACCGGGGAGCTGTTTTTT. Encoded protein: CASSRSGSDTGELFF.

The chain recombines TRBV29-1 with TRBJ2-1; perhaps D is TRBD1 or TRBD2 (5 bases each). V was pared by 7 bases and J by 2 bases, with 15 bases between. The germline V gene has CDR1 SQVTM and CDR2 ANQGSEA. This CDR3 has 14 amino acids. Here the CDR3 reads CSGDRDGAYNEQFF. The CDR3 nucleotides are TGCAGCGGCGACCGGGACGGAGCCTACAATGAGCAGTTCTTC.

This sequence joins TRBV7-2 and TRBJ1-1; a weak D match, TRBD1 (6 bases). Trimming took 2 bases from V and 1 from J, leaving 8 bases between them. This CDR3 has 14 amino acids. The germline gives CDR1 SGHTA, CDR2 FQGNSA. In DNA form, the CDR3 reads TGTGCCAGCAGCTTACAACAGGGGAACACTGAAGCTTTCTTT. Amino acids: CASSLQQGNTEAFF.

V is TRBV6-5 and J is TRBJ1-1; possibly TRBD1 for D (6 bases). V gave up 5 bases and J gave up 0 bases, with 10 bases separating them. Germline V gene lookup returns CDR1 MNHEY and CDR2 SVGAGI. CDR3 length: 14 residues. The CDR3 DNA follows: TGTGCCAGCAGTACACAGGGCCTGAACACTGAAGCTTTCTTT. It codes for CASSTQGLNTEAFF.

This clonotype was observed a few times. This sequence joins TRBV9 and TRBJ2-5; 13 bases fit TRBD2. The CDR3 is 16 amino acids. Germline values: CDR1 SGDLS, CDR2 YYNGEE. Unmatched junction bases numbered 6, after V lost 2 bases and J lost 5 bases. The CDR3 is CASSVGLAGVEETQYF. Here the CDR3 DNA reads TGTGCCAGCAGCGTTGGACTAGCGGGAGTGGAGGAGACCCAGTACTTC.

This clonotype has just a few counts. The chain has TRBV6-2 or TRBV6-3 and TRBJ2-4; unclear D gene. Germline CDR1 MNHEY, CDR2 SVGEGT. The CDR3 runs to 15 residues. V lost 4 bases, J lost 0 bases, and 10 bases lay in between. CDR3: CASSSALLAKNIQYF. The CDR3 nucleotides are TGTGCCAGCAGTTCTGCATTACTAGCCAAAAACATTCAGTACTTC.

This rearrangement joins TRBV11-3 to TRBJ2-7; 8 bases align to TRBD2. V lost 0 bases to trimming and J lost 5 bases; unmatched junction nucleotides: 6. The CDR3 is 15 residues long. Germline CDR1 and CDR2: SGHNT and YENEEA. CDR3 coding DNA: TGTGCCAGCAGCTTAGATCAGGGGACTAGTAACGAGCAGTACGTC. Translating gives CASSLDQGTSNEQYV.

This chain uses TRBV3-1 with TRBJ2-3; D unresolved. The CDR3 extends over 13 amino acids. The V gene's germline CDR1 is LGHDT and CDR2 YNNKEL (reference sequence). V lost 0 bases and J lost 6, with 7 bases in between. CDR3 sequence: CASSQEGTDTQYF. Written as DNA, the CDR3 is TGTGCCAGCAGCCAAGAGGGTACTGATACGCAGTATTTT.

V usage is TRBV30 and J usage is TRBJ2-3, with D perhaps TRBD1 (6 bases). V lost 2 bases to trimming and J lost 0 bases, with 21 bases between them. The CDR3 totals 18 residues. Germline CDR1 GTSNPN, CDR2 SVGIG (reference sequence). The CDR3 coding sequence is TGTGCCTGGAGTCAGAGCATTCAGGGGATCTTCAGCACAGATACGCAGTATTTT. It translates to CAWSQSIQGIFSTDTQYF.

This chain connects TRBV6-2 or TRBV6-3 to TRBJ2-7; D may be TRBD1 (5 bases). This CDR3 has 12 amino acids. The germline CDR1 and CDR2 sequences are MNHEY and SVGEGT. Trimming shortened V by 2 bases and J by 4 bases, and 6 bases separated the two germline ends. The CDR3 protein is CASSYRQYEQYF. CDR3 DNA: TGTGCCAGCAGTTACCGACAGTACGAGCAGTACTTC.

The table lists this clonotype with a few counts. This chain connects TRBV11-1 to TRBJ2-3; weak D call: TRBD1 (6 bases). CDR1 and CDR2 (germline): SGHAT, FQDESV (reference sequence). The CDR3 is 15 amino acids. Trimming cost V 7 bases and J 2 bases, with 16 bases left between them. The CDR3: CASTPLDSYTDTQYF. The CDR3 nucleotides read TGTGCCAGCACACCATTGGACAGCTACACAGATACGCAGTATTTT.

A few counts support this clonotype. The rearrangement uses TRBV20-1 and TRBJ1-5; D not resolved. The CDR3 runs to 18 residues. Germline-derived CDR1 and CDR2 are DFQATT and SNEGSKA (reference sequence). V lost 0 bases and J lost 0, with 18 bases in between. CDR3: CSARDARAPPYSNQPQHF. CDR3 sequence (DNA): TGCAGTGCTAGAGATGCTCGGGCCCCACCGTATAGCAATCAGCCCCAGCATTTT.

The chain links TRBV5-4 to TRBJ2-2; D gene ambiguous. Germline V CDR1 and CDR2: SGHNT, YYREEE (reference sequence). Trimming removed 4 bases at V and 6 bases at J, with 7 bases between. CDR3 length equals 12 residues. The CDR3 DNA reads as TGTGCCAGCAGCCCTAGGGCCGGGGAGCTGTTTTTT. Protein sequence: CASSPRAGELFF.

The chain has TRBV7-2 and TRBJ2-5, with 11 bases matching TRBD2. CDR1 is SGHTA and CDR2 is FQGNSA in the germline V gene. V shed 4 bases, J shed 3 bases, and the junction held 4 bases outside the gene matches. This CDR3 is 15 amino acids long. CDR3 residues: CASSWLAGGEETQYF. For the CDR3, the DNA is TGTGCCAGCAGCTGGTTAGCGGGAGGGGAAGAGACCCAGTACTTC.

There are a few counts of this clonotype. The chain uses TRBV7-9 and TRBJ2-3; 9 nucleotides line up with TRBD2. The CDR3 is made up of 14 amino acids. Germline lookup yields CDR1 SEHNR and CDR2 FQNEAQ (reference sequence). Trimming cost V 8 bases and J 3 bases; bases outside gene matches: 6. The DNA for the CDR3 is TGTGCCAGCTCGGCGGGAGGGCCGACAGATACGCAGTATTTT. Amino acids: CASSAGGPTDTQYF.

The V and J genes are TRBV5-1 and TRBJ2-7; TRBD2 agrees at 8 bases. Germline loops: CDR1 SGHRS, CDR2 YFSETQ. This CDR3 is 18 amino acids long. V trimming: 3 bases; J trimming: 0 bases; junction bases outside the gene matches: 14. In DNA form, the CDR3 reads TGCGCCAGCAGCTCCCAAATAGCGGGACCCTATAGCTCCTACGAGCAGTACTTC. Its protein is CASSSQIAGPYSSYEQYF.

This clonotype was counted a few times. The chain employs TRBV4-1 and TRBJ2-2; TRBD2 agrees at 13 bases. CDR1 is MGHRA and CDR2 is YSYEKL in the germline V gene. The CDR3 is 16 amino acids. V lost 4 bases, J lost 5 bases, and 4 bases stayed unmatched. The CDR3 reads CASSPRLAGGTGELFF. The CDR3 DNA reads as TGCGCCAGCAGCCCAAGACTAGCGGGAGGAACCGGGGAGCTGTTTTTT.

In this sample, this clonotype turned up a few times. This sequence joins TRBV4-3 and TRBJ2-5; D is possibly TRBD1 (6 bases). CDR3 length: 13 amino acids. Germline CDR1 is LGHNA and CDR2 is YSLEER. Deletions cut 3 bases from V and 6 bases from J, with 11 bases between. In DNA form, the CDR3 reads TGCGCCAGCAGCCAGGACAGCCGGCAGACCCAGTACTTC. It specifies CASSQDSRQTQYF.

The CDR3 protein is CASSLGVGDYEQYF. The DNA for the CDR3 is TGTGCCAGCAGCTTGGGGGTCGGGGACTACGAGCAGTACTTC. The J gene is TRBJ2-7, the V gene TRBV5-6, with a tentative D call TRBD2 (5 bases). This CDR3 has 14 amino acids. Per germline, CDR1 SGHDT and CDR2 YYEEEE. V was clipped by 0 bases and J by 3 bases, with 10 bases between them.